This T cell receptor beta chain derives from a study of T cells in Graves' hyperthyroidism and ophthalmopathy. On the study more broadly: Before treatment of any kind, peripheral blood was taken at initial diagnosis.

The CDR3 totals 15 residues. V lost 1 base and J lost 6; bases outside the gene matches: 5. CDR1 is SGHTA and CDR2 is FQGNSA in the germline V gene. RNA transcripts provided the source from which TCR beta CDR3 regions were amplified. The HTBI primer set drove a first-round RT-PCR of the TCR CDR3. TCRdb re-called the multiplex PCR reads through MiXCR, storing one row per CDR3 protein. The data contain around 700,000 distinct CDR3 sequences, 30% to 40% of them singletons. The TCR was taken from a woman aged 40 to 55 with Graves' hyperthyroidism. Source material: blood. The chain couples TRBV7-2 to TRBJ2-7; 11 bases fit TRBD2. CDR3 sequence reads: CASSLGPGLAGEQYF. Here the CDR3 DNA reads TGTGCCAGCAGCTTAGGACCAGGACTAGCGGGCGAGCAGTACTTC. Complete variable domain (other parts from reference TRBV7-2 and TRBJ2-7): GAGVSQSPSNKVTEKGKDVELRCDPISGHTALYWYRQSLGQGLEFLIYFQGNSAPDKSGLPSDRFSAERTGGSVSTLTIQRTQQEDSAVYLCASSLGPGLAGEQYFGPGTRLTVT.